The clone carrying this TCR beta chain was seen at least ten times. Its antigen is not known. These data originate in a study of blood T cells in healthy people across ages. The study, taken as a whole, reports: Unknown CMV status may confound age-related changes in expanded clones. Estimated diversity that came from one million T cells was considered an underestimate. The lack of PBMC sorting stopped any conclusive naive versus antigen-experienced comparison.

The second PCR ran about 6 to 12 cycles with a sample-barcoded 5' primer and J-beta primers. MiXCR, run by TCRdb on the 5' RACE reads, gives a single entry per CDR3 protein. The sample has approximately 810,000 distinct CDR3 sequences, 29% seen once. This CDR3 has 14 amino acids. Between the trimmed V and J ends, which lost 6 bases and 0 bases, there was a span of 14 bases. Germline V gene data show CDR1 as DFQATT and CDR2 as SNEGSKA (reference sequence). The specimen sequenced was blood. This TCR was recovered from a woman of 80 years or more in good health. The chain couples TRBV20-1 to TRBJ2-5; D is perhaps TRBD1 (6 bases). In nucleotides, the CDR3 is TGCAGTGCGCGGAGGCAGGGGTACCAAGAGACCCAGTACTTC. Protein: CSARRQGYQETQYF.